These 25 T cell receptor beta chains were all obtained from the same sample, sequenced in a study of T cells in localized non-small cell lung cancer. Profiling relied on immunoSEQ multiplex PCR, and the TCRdb table lists in-frame clones only, not all of them. Altogether tens of thousands of clones are present, 85% to 95% being singletons, with the ten largest covering around 7%. This specimen consisted of peripheral blood, obtained before any cancer treatment. The receptors stem from a female donor aged 60 or older with stage I lung adenocarcinoma.

The chain carries TRBV5-4 and TRBJ2-7; D may be TRBD1 or TRBD2 (5 bases each). The CDR3 extends over 15 amino acids. Trimming removed 4 bases from V and 3 bases from J, with 17 bases in between. The germline CDR1 and CDR2 sequences are SGHNT and YYREEE (reference sequence). The CDR3 region is CASSPSGSGNYEQYF. CDR3 nucleotides: TGTGCCAGCAGCCCGTCAGGGTCGGGGAACTACGAGCAGTACTTC.

The CDR3 DNA reads TGTGCCAGCACCCCTCGTCGGGTTCAGCCCCAGCATTTT. Amino acid sequence: CASTPRRVQPQHF. The rearrangement joins TRBV2 to TRBJ1-5; no clear D. The V gene lost 7 bases and the J gene lost 6 bases, with 13 bases spanning the gap. This CDR3 spans 13 amino acids. Germline lookup yields CDR1 SNHLY and CDR2 FYNNEI.

The V gene is TRBV10-3, the J gene TRBJ1-2; D is unclear. Per the germline V gene, CDR1 is ENHRY and CDR2 is SYGVKD. The CDR3 is 12 amino acids. Trimming took off 7 bases at V and 4 bases at J, with 10 bases between the two ends. The CDR3 coding sequence is TGTGCCATCAAGAGTCCGAGCTATGGCTACACCTTC. Translated: CAIKSPSYGYTF.

The DNA for the CDR3 is TGTGCCAGCTCGGGACGCGAGGTCACCGGGGAGCTGTTTTTT. It is translated as CASSGREVTGELFF. This chain connects TRBV9 to TRBJ2-2; D tentatively reads TRBD1 or TRBD2 (5 bases each). Germline values: CDR1 SGDLS, CDR2 YYNGEE. The CDR3 runs to 14 residues. Trimming stripped 7 bases from V and 4 bases from J, with 14 bases between. Full variable domain (missing parts from reference TRBV9 and TRBJ2-2): DSGVTQTPKHLITATGQRVTLRCSPRSGDLSVYWYQQSLDQGLQFLIQYYNGEERAKGNILERFSAQQFPDLHSELNLSSLELGDSALYFCASSGREVTGELFFGEGSRLTVL.

The CDR3 protein is CASSNTGGAYNEQFF. The DNA for the CDR3 is TGTGCCAGCAGTAATACAGGGGGCGCCTACAATGAGCAGTTCTTC. The chain combines TRBV6-4 with TRBJ2-1; 9 positions match TRBD1. The CDR3 runs to 15 residues. Germline values: CDR1 MRHNA, CDR2 SNTAGT. V was clipped by 5 bases and J by 2 bases; unmatched bases: 4.

The J gene is TRBJ2-2, the V gene TRBV9; D unclear. Trimming removed 2 bases from V and 1 base from J, with 9 bases in between. The CDR3 loop spans 15 amino acids. Germline V CDR1 and CDR2: SGDLS, YYNGEE. CDR3 loop: CASSVGRLNTGELFF. The CDR3 DNA is TGTGCCAGCAGCGTTGGGCGGTTGAACACCGGGGAGCTGTTTTTT.

V is TRBV7-9 and J is TRBJ2-3, with TRBD2 matching over 9 bases. CDR3 length: 15 residues. V lost 5 bases to trimming and J lost 9 bases; unmatched junction nucleotides: 12. CDR1 is SEHNR, CDR2 FQNEAQ, per germline (reference sequence). The CDR3 nucleotides read TGTGCCAGCAGCCGAGCGGGACTAGCCCTTGGGACGCAGTATTTT. Translated, it gives CASSRAGLALGTQYF.

This clone was seen a handful of times. The V gene is TRBV19, the J gene TRBJ1-1; possibly TRBD1 for D (5 bases). This CDR3 spans 13 amino acids. CDR1 is LNHDA and CDR2 is SQIVND in the germline V gene (reference sequence). Trimming took off 6 bases at V and 6 bases at J, with 14 bases between the two ends. The CDR3 here is CASRAGFDPEAFF. In nucleotides, the CDR3 is TGTGCCAGTAGAGCAGGGTTTGACCCTGAAGCTTTCTTT.

The chain combines TRBV27 with TRBJ1-3, with D possibly TRBD1 on 6 matching bases. Between the trimmed V and J ends, which lost 5 bases and 3 bases, there was a span of 20 bases. This CDR3 has 17 residues. CDR1 and CDR2 from the germline V gene are MNHEY and SMNVEV (reference sequence). CDR3 in DNA: TGTGCCAGCAGTAGAGGTAGGGGGGCGCTAGATGGAAACACCATATATTTT. Its translation is CASSRGRGALDGNTIYF.

This clone was counted once. The chain uses TRBV2 and TRBJ2-1; TRBD1 matches at 9 bases. The germline CDR1 and CDR2 sequences are SNHLY and FYNNEI. CDR3 length equals 17 residues. The J segment lost 6 bases and the V segment lost 5 bases, leaving 14 bases of the junction unmatched. DNA of the CDR3: TGTGCCAGCAGTCCACGAATACCGGGACAGGGCCGCAATGAGCAGTTCTTC. Amino acid sequence: CASSPRIPGQGRNEQFF. The full variable domain, its missing parts supplied by reference TRBV2 and TRBJ2-1, is EPEVTQTPSHQVTQMGQEVILRCVPISNHLYFYWYRQILGQKVEFLVSFYNNEISEKSEIFDDQFSVERPDGSNFTLKIRSTKLEDSAMYFCASSPRIPGQGRNEQFFGPGTRLTVL.

Only one count was recorded for this clone. The V gene is TRBV6-5, the J gene TRBJ2-1, with 10 bases fitting TRBD2. V gave up 7 bases and J gave up 2 bases; unmatched junction bases: 5. CDR3 length: 15 residues. Per germline, CDR1 MNHEY and CDR2 SVGAGI. This CDR3 is CASTGGLAPYNEQFF. The CDR3 DNA follows: TGTGCCAGCACCGGGGGACTAGCGCCCTACAATGAGCAGTTCTTC.

V usage is TRBV11-2 and J usage is TRBJ2-7, with D possibly TRBD2 on 7 matching bases. V shed 1 base and J shed 2 bases, with 9 bases lying between them. Germline loops: CDR1 SGHAT, CDR2 FQNNGV. The CDR3 covers 14 residues. The CDR3: CASSLGGGAYEQYF. CDR3 bases: TGTGCCAGCAGCTTAGGAGGGGGGGCCTACGAGCAGTACTTC.

CDR3 protein: CASSLDRGEQYV. In DNA, the CDR3 is TGTGCCAGCAGCTTAGACAGGGGTGAGCAGTACGTC. This chain joins TRBV7-9 and TRBJ2-7; 7 nucleotides agree with TRBD1. The CDR3 contains 12 residues. Germline lookup yields CDR1 SEHNR and CDR2 FQNEAQ (reference sequence). J gave up 7 bases and V 1 base, and 1 base lay outside the gene matches.

V gene TRBV27 combines with J gene TRBJ1-5; maybe TRBD1 (6 bases). V dropped 1 base and J dropped 5 bases, with 9 bases sitting between them. This CDR3 spans 14 amino acids. CDR1 MNHEY and CDR2 SMNVEV come from the germline V gene (reference sequence). The CDR3 DNA sequence: TGTGCCAGCAGTTTATACAGGGAAGATCAGCCCCAGCATTTT. It codes for CASSLYREDQPQHF.

The chain links TRBV5-1 to TRBJ1-3, with D tentatively TRBD1 (5 bases). The germline gives CDR1 SGHRS, CDR2 YFSETQ. The CDR3 sequence is 16 residues long. V was cut by 4 bases and J by 0 bases, with 14 bases left in between. CDR3 coding DNA: TGCGCCAGCAGCATGATGGGGGTGAGCTCTGGAAACACCATATATTTT. As protein: CASSMMGVSSGNTIYF.

The V call is TRBV7-3, the J call TRBJ2-1; 8 bases fit TRBD2. Germline-derived CDR1 and CDR2 are SGHTA and FQGTGA. Unmatched junction bases numbered 3, after V lost 2 bases and J lost 9 bases. The CDR3 has 13 residues. The CDR3 DNA is TGTGCCAGCAGCTTAGTAGCGGGGAGTGAGCAGTTCTTC. Its translation: CASSLVAGSEQFF.

Only one count was recorded for this clone. The sample contains more than one DNA sequence encoding this CDR3. The V gene is TRBV5-1, the J gene TRBJ2-7, with D hard to call. Germline CDR1 and CDR2: SGHRS and YFSETQ. V dropped 0 bases and J dropped 3 bases, with 4 bases sitting between them. This CDR3 has 12 amino acids. In DNA form, the CDR3 reads TGCGCCAGCAGCTTGGAGGGCTACGAGCAGTACTTC. It codes for CASSLEGYEQYF.

This chain connects TRBV10-2 to TRBJ2-1, with D unclear. Germline V gene lookup returns CDR1 WSHSY and CDR2 SAAADI. CDR3 length: 14 amino acids. Trimming removed 2 bases from V and 4 bases from J, with 9 bases in between. The CDR3 nucleotides are TGCGCCAGCAGTGAGGTCCGGATGTACAATGAGCAGTTCTTC. Encoded protein: CASSEVRMYNEQFF.

The chain recombines TRBV5-6 with TRBJ2-2; D is unclear. The CDR3 is 15 amino acids. V lost 1 base, J lost 0 bases, and 7 bases lay in between. Germline values: CDR1 SGHDT, CDR2 YYEEEE. The CDR3 loop is CASSLQGANTGELFF. CDR3 coding DNA: TGTGCCAGCAGCTTGCAAGGAGCGAACACCGGGGAGCTGTTTTTT.

The gene calls are TRBV28 and TRBJ1-1, with D possibly TRBD1 on 6 matching bases. The CDR3 runs to 15 residues. Germline V gives CDR1 MDHEN, CDR2 SYDVKM. V was cut by 4 bases and J by 2 bases, with 14 bases left in between. CDR3 sequence (DNA): TGTGCCAGCAGTTCCCCAGGGGAAATCAACACTGAAGCTTTCTTT. Translated: CASSSPGEINTEAFF.

The chain has TRBV5-8 and TRBJ2-7, with TRBD1 as a possible D gene (6 bases). Germline V gene data show CDR1 as SGHTS and CDR2 as YDEGEE. V lost 4 bases, J lost 10 bases, and 27 bases lay in between. The CDR3 has 16 amino acids. CDR3 amino acids: CASSPTTTLRTAKQYV. The DNA of the CDR3 is TGTGCCAGCAGCCCCACGACTACCTTGAGGACAGCGAAACAGTACGTC.

The J gene is TRBJ1-1, the V gene TRBV6-1, with 8 positions matching TRBD1. There are 16 residues in the CDR3. CDR1 MNHNS and CDR2 SASEGT come from the germline V gene. After removal of 4 bases from V and 8 bases from J, the junction contained 15 bases not matched to a gene. The CDR3 region is CASSVGQGAGIMEAFF. The CDR3, as DNA: TGTGCCAGCAGTGTAGGACAGGGTGCGGGTATTATGGAAGCTTTCTTT.

V gene TRBV27 combines with J gene TRBJ1-3; a weak D match, TRBD1 (5 bases). Trimming took 4 bases from V and 0 from J, leaving 13 bases between them. CDR3 size: 16 residues. Germline assignment: CDR1 MNHEY and CDR2 SMNVEV (reference sequence). The chain's CDR3 is CASSSRGLYSGNTIYF. CDR3 in DNA: TGTGCCAGCAGTTCGCGGGGACTGTACTCTGGAAACACCATATATTTT.

The chain carries TRBV7-6 and TRBJ1-2; maybe TRBD1 (6 bases). With 2 bases removed from V and 6 bases from J, the gap between germline ends came to 10 bases. This CDR3 comprises 13 residues. CDR1 and CDR2 (germline): SGHVS, FNYEAQ. The CDR3 DNA reads as TGTGCCAGCAGCTTATTGAGGGGGGATGGCTACACCTTC. Translation: CASSLLRGDGYTF.

V is TRBV5-8 and J is TRBJ2-5, with D perhaps matching TRBD1 or TRBD2 (5 bases each). V was clipped by 4 bases and J by 0 bases, with 13 bases between them. The germline V gene encodes CDR1 SGHTS and CDR2 YDEGEE. This CDR3 contains 15 residues. The chain's CDR3 is CASSTQMGHQETQYF. CDR3 bases: TGTGCCAGCAGCACACAGATGGGACACCAAGAGACCCAGTACTTC.